These 22 T cell receptor beta chains were all obtained from the same sample, sequenced in a study of cytomegalovirus exposure and HLA in healthy donors. PCR was performed using 60 Vbeta and 13 Jbeta primers. TCRdb keeps only in-frame clones here, not all; method: immunoSEQ multiplex PCR. Of some 110,000 clones detected, 76% appear once; the ten largest clones hold 1.9%. Material: PBMCs. These receptors all come from a man between 45 and 60 years old in good health and CMV-seronegative.

The chain combines TRBV19 with TRBJ2-5; 14 bases fit TRBD2. The CDR3 totals 15 residues. V gave up 6 bases and J gave up 2 bases; unmatched junction bases: 2. Germline loops: CDR1 LNHDA, CDR2 SQIVND (reference sequence). The DNA for the CDR3 is TGTGCCAGTAGGGGACTAGCGGGGGAACAAGAGACCCAGTACTTC. It specifies CASRGLAGEQETQYF.

This clone was observed a handful of times. V is TRBV14 and J is TRBJ1-1; D is uncertain. CDR3 length: 15 amino acids. V was cut by 4 bases and J by 0 bases, with 12 bases left in between. Germline V gene data show CDR1 as SGHDN and CDR2 as FVKESK. CDR3 residues: CASSRPGSLNTEAFF. The CDR3 DNA reads as TGTGCCAGCAGCCGCCCGGGATCCTTGAACACTGAAGCTTTCTTT.

This chain joins TRBV6-1 and TRBJ2-2, with D possibly TRBD2 on 5 matching bases. Germline CDR1 MNHNS, CDR2 SASEGT. V dropped 6 bases and J dropped 9 bases, with 20 bases sitting between them. CDR3 length: 15 residues. The CDR3 loop is CASRFREGGSWELFF. The CDR3, as DNA: TGTGCCAGCAGGTTCCGGGAAGGCGGGTCCTGGGAGCTGTTTTTT.

In this sample, this clone turned up a few times. The chain is built from TRBV14 and TRBJ2-2, with 7 bases lining up with TRBD1. Germline V gene sequence: CDR1 SGHDN, CDR2 FVKESK. The CDR3 is made up of 15 amino acids. Trimming removed 0 bases from V and 5 bases from J; junction bases left unmatched: 3. For the CDR3, the DNA is TGTGCCAGCAGCCAAGAAAGGGGGCCGACCGGGGAGCTGTTTTTT. Its protein is CASSQERGPTGELFF.

The V call is TRBV9, the J call TRBJ2-3, with 12 nucleotides matching TRBD2. Germline V gene sequence: CDR1 SGDLS, CDR2 YYNGEE. CDR3 size: 16 residues. The J segment lost 2 bases and the V segment lost 3 bases, leaving 4 bases of the junction unmatched. The CDR3 sequence is CASSGGLAGLTDTQYF. DNA for the CDR3: TGTGCCAGCAGCGGCGGACTAGCGGGGCTCACAGATACGCAGTATTTT.

The rearrangement joins TRBV7-3 to TRBJ2-2, with TRBD1 as a possible D gene (6 bases). V lost 5 bases and J lost 6, with 16 bases in between. This CDR3 spans 15 amino acids. Germline CDR1 reads SGHTA; CDR2 reads FQGTGA. CDR3 sequence (DNA): TGTGCCAGCAGCCCTGGCAGGGGCCTAGCCGGGGAGCTGTTTTTT. Its translation is CASSPGRGLAGELFF.

The chain joins TRBV10-3 to TRBJ1-1; 7 nucleotides align to TRBD1. Trimming took 6 bases from V and 1 from J; bases not matched to a gene: 11. The CDR3 length is 16 residues. The germline gives CDR1 ENHRY, CDR2 SYGVKD. The CDR3 spells CAIRRGQGEPNTEAFF. As DNA, the CDR3 is TGTGCCATCAGGAGAGGTCAGGGGGAACCGAACACTGAAGCTTTCTTT.

V is TRBV4-1 and J is TRBJ2-1; the match to TRBD2 covers 9 bases. V dropped 1 base and J dropped 5; count of bases not matched to a gene: 9. This CDR3 is built from 17 residues. Germline V gene lookup returns CDR1 MGHRA and CDR2 YSYEKL. CDR3 protein: CASSQGRAGGLNNEQFF. The CDR3 DNA reads TGCGCCAGCAGCCAAGGACGAGCGGGGGGCTTAAACAATGAGCAGTTCTTC.

CDR3 loop: CASSPVQDYGYTF. The CDR3, as DNA: TGTGCCAGCTCACCGGTTCAGGACTATGGCTACACCTTC. The chain couples TRBV18 to TRBJ1-2; no reliable D call. The CDR3 has 13 residues. The germline gives CDR1 KGHSH, CDR2 LQKENI. V gave up 3 bases and J gave up 3 bases, with 8 bases separating them.

The CDR3 nucleotides are TGTGCTAATCCAGGGGGCATCTATAATTCACCCCTCCACTTT. Translation: CANPGGIYNSPLHF. The chain is built from TRBV5-7 and TRBJ1-6; 8 bases align to TRBD1. TRBV5-7 is known as an ORF, though its function is uncertain. The CDR3 is 14 amino acids.

This chain connects TRBV6-5 to TRBJ1-2, with D uncertain. This CDR3 contains 13 residues. Germline V CDR1 and CDR2: MNHEY, SVGAGI. The V end lost 7 bases, the J end lost 8 bases, and 17 bases lay between the germline ends. DNA of the CDR3: TGTGCCAGCAACCGCCTCGGGGTACTAGGCTACACCTTC. This gives the protein CASNRLGVLGYTF.

CDR3 sequence reads: CASSLSSILGRPSRFYNSPLHF. CDR3 nucleotides: TGTGCCAGCAGTTTATCCTCTATTCTAGGGAGGCCCTCAAGATTTTATAATTCACCCCTCCACTTT. This chain uses TRBV27 with TRBJ1-6; the D is unclear. The CDR3 has 22 amino acids. CDR1 is MNHEY, CDR2 SMNVEV, per germline (reference sequence). V was trimmed by 0 bases and J by 4 bases, leaving 28 bases between them.

V and J are TRBV11-3 and TRBJ2-1, with a tentative D call TRBD2 (6 bases). Looked up from germline, CDR1 is SGHNT and CDR2 is YENEEA. V was trimmed by 5 bases and J by 9 bases, leaving 20 bases between them. This CDR3 region has 15 residues. As DNA, the CDR3 is TGTGCCAGCAGCCCCCACACCGGGTGGCGGGGTGAGCAGTTCTTC. Translated, it gives CASSPHTGWRGEQFF.

The J gene is TRBJ1-1, the V gene TRBV7-9, with D uncertain. Germline-derived CDR1 and CDR2 are SEHNR and FQNEAQ (reference sequence). This CDR3 region has 13 residues. With 0 bases removed from V and 1 base from J, the gap between germline ends came to 3 bases. The chain's CDR3 is CASSLAGNTEAFF. In DNA form, the CDR3 reads TGTGCCAGCAGCTTAGCCGGGAACACTGAAGCTTTCTTT.

The rearrangement uses TRBV6-1 and TRBJ1-5, with D maybe TRBD1 (5 bases). CDR3 size: 13 residues. The ends were cut back, 4 bases at V and 5 bases at J, with 9 bases in the middle. The germline CDR1 and CDR2 sequences are MNHNS and SASEGT. In DNA form, the CDR3 reads TGTGCCAGCAGTGCAGGGTTCGATCAGCCCCAGCATTTT. Translated, it gives CASSAGFDQPQHF.

As to this clone: The same CDR3 can be traced to other DNA sequences in this sample. This sequence joins TRBV7-2 and TRBJ2-7; 9 nucleotides align to TRBD1. This CDR3 is built from 14 residues. Unmatched junction bases numbered 1, after V lost 1 base and J lost 3 bases. Per the germline V gene, CDR1 is SGHTA and CDR2 is FQGNSA. The chain's CDR3 is CASSLGGQGYEQYF. In DNA, the CDR3 is TGTGCCAGCAGCTTAGGGGGACAGGGCTACGAGCAGTACTTC.

The V and J genes are TRBV5-1 and TRBJ1-2, with D tentatively TRBD1 (6 bases). The germline V gene has CDR1 SGHRS and CDR2 YFSETQ. The V and J ends lost 4 bases and 2 bases respectively, with 15 bases between them. The CDR3 covers 15 residues. CDR3 bases: TGCGCCAGCAGCCAAGATACCAGGGGCAACTATGGCTACACCTTC. This encodes CASSQDTRGNYGYTF.

The chain couples TRBV5-6 to TRBJ2-1; TRBD2 is a possible D gene (5 bases). Germline CDR1 and CDR2: SGHDT and YYEEEE. V lost 3 bases and J 9 bases, leaving 19 bases between the germline ends. This CDR3 has 15 residues. This chain's CDR3 is CASSSQGLPSGEQFF. CDR3 bases: TGTGCCAGCAGCTCACAAGGACTCCCATCGGGTGAGCAGTTCTTC.

V and J are TRBV5-8 and TRBJ2-3; D may be TRBD1 (6 bases). Germline V CDR1 and CDR2: SGHTS, YDEGEE. The ends were cut back, 7 bases at V and 1 base at J, with 7 bases in the middle. The CDR3 runs to 12 residues. The CDR3 DNA is TGTGCCAGCCCAGGGGGCACAGATACGCAGTATTTT. Translating gives CASPGGTDTQYF.

In nucleotides, the CDR3 is TGTGCCAGTAGTATCTTTTCTGGAGATCAGCCCCAGCATTTT. This encodes CASSIFSGDQPQHF. The rearrangement joins TRBV19 to TRBJ1-5; no reliable D call. Germline values: CDR1 LNHDA, CDR2 SQIVND (reference sequence). There are 14 residues in the CDR3. Deletions cut 3 bases from V and 5 bases from J, with 11 bases between.

The V gene is TRBV7-6, the J gene TRBJ1-2, with 7 bases aligning to TRBD1. Germline CDR1 reads SGHVS; CDR2 reads FNYEAQ. The CDR3 length is 14 residues. V was clipped by 5 bases and J by 8 bases; unmatched bases: 11. DNA of the CDR3: TGTGCCAGCAGCCCCCGGGACAGCGGCGACGGCTACACCTTC. It codes for CASSPRDSGDGYTF.

This clone was seen a few times. The rearrangement links TRBV4-3 to TRBJ2-1; 9 bases fit TRBD1. The CDR3 length is 14 residues. The ends lost 4 bases at V and 5 bases at J; junction bases unmatched: 3. From germline, CDR1 is LGHNA and CDR2 YSLEER. CDR3 protein: CASSPRTGDNEQFF. The CDR3 DNA is TGCGCCAGCAGCCCAAGGACAGGGGACAATGAGCAGTTCTTC.